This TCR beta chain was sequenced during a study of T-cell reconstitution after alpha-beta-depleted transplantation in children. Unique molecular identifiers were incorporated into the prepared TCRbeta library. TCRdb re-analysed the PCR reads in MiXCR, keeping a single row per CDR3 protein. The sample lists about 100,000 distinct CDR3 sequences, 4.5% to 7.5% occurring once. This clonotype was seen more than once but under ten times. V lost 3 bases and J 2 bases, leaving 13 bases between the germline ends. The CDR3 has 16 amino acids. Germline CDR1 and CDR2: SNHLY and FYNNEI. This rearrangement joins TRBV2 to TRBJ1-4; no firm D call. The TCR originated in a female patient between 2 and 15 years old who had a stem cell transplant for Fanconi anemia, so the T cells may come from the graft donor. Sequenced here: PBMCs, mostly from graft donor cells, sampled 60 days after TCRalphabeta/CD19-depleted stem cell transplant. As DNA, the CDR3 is TGTGCCAGCAGTGATTGGAGACATGGGACTAATGAAAAACTGTTTTTT. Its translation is CASSDWRHGTNEKLFF.